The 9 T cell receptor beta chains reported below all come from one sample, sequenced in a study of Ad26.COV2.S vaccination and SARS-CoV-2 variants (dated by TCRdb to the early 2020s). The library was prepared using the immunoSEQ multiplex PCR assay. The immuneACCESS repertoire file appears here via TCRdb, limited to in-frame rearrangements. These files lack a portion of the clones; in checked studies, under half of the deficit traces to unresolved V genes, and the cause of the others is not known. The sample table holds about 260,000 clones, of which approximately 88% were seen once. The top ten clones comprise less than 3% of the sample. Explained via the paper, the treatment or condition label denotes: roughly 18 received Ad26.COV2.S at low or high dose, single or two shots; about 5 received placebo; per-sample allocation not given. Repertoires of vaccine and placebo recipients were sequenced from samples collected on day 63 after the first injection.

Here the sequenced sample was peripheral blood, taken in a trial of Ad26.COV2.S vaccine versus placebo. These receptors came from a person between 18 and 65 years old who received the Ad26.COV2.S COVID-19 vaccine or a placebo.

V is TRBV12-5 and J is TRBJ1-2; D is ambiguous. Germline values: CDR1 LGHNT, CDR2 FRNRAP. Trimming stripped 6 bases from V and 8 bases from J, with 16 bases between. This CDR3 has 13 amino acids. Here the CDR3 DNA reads TGTGCTAGTGGGATCCCTAACTCGGGGGGCTACACCTTC. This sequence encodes CASGIPNSGGYTF.

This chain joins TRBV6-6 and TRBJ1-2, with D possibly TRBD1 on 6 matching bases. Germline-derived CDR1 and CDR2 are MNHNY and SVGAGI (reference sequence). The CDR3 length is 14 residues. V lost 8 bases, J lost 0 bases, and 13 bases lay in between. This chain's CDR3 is CASGGTPPNYGYTF. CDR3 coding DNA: TGTGCCAGCGGCGGGACACCGCCTAACTATGGCTACACCTTC.

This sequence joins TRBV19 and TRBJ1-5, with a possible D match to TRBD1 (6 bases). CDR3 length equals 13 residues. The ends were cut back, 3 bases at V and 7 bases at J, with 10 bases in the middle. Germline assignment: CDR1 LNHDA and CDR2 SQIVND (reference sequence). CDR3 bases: TGTGCCAGTAGTATCTCAGGGGAACAGCCCCAGCATTTT. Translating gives CASSISGEQPQHF.

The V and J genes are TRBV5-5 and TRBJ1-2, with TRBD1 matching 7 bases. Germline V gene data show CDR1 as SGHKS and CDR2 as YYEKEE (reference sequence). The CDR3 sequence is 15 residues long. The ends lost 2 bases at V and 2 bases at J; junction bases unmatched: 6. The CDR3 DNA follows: TGTGCCAGCAGCTTCTTTGGGACAGTAAACTATGGCTACACCTTC. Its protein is CASSFFGTVNYGYTF.

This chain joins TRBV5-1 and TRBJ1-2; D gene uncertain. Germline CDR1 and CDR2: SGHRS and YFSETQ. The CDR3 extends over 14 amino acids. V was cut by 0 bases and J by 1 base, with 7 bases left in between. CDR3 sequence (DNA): TGCGCCAGCAGCTTGGGTCCGCTTAACTATGGCTACACCTTC. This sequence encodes CASSLGPLNYGYTF.

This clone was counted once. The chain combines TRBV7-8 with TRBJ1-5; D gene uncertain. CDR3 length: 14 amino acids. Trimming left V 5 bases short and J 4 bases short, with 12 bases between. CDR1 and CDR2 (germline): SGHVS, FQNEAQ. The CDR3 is CASSERATNQPQHF. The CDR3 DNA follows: TGTGCCAGCAGCGAAAGAGCGACAAATCAGCCCCAGCATTTT.

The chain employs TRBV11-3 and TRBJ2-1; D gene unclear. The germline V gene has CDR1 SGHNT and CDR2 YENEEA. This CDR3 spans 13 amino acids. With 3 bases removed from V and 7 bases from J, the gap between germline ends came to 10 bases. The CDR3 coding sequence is TGTGCCAGCAGCTTGACCACCGCTAATGAGCAGTTCTTC. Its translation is CASSLTTANEQFF.

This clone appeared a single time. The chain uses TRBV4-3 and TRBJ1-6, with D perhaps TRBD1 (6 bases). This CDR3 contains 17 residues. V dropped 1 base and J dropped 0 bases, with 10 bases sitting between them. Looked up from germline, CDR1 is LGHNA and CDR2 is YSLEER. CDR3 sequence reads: CASSQGTVSSYNSPLHF. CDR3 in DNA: TGCGCCAGCAGCCAAGGGACAGTAAGCTCCTATAATTCACCCCTCCACTTT.

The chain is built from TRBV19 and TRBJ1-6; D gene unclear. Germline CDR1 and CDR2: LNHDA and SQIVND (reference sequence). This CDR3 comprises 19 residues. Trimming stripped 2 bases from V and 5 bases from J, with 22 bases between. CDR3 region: CASSISLVAMSEDNSPLHF. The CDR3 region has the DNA TGTGCCAGTAGTATAAGTTTGGTGGCCATGTCAGAGGATAATTCACCCCTCCACTTT.